This T cell receptor beta chain was sequenced for a study of cytomegalovirus exposure and HLA in healthy donors. Study-wide background: Approximately 190 million T cells yielded about 120 million unique TCR beta sequences, as an earlier analysis found.

With 60 Vbeta and 13 Jbeta primers, the PCR was carried out. Sequenced by immunoSEQ multiplex PCR; TCRdb stores in-frame clones only, minus some. The table lists around 21,000 clones, 65% to 85% of them singletons. Study outcomes and limitations: Highly shared sequence variants in one cluster were likely a sequencing artifact. Some public TCRs appeared in many individuals, while most sequences were rare. Among TCR beta chains, those listed as cytomegalovirus-associated numbered under 200.

Germline assignment: CDR1 SNHLY and CDR2 FYNNEI. CDR3 length: 14 residues. The V end lost 7 bases, the J end lost 4 bases, and 16 bases lay between the germline ends. In regard to this clone: Its antigen is undetermined.

The sample comprised PBMCs. The TCR sequence derives from a man in his sixties in good health and CMV-seronegative. This chain joins TRBV2 and TRBJ1-1; D uncertain. CDR3 sequence reads: CASTRVVVGTEAFF. The CDR3 DNA is TGTGCCAGCACCCGGGTAGTGGTTGGCACTGAAGCTTTCTTT.